This TCR beta chain was profiled in a study of coeliac disease. The CDR3 extends over 13 amino acids. Trimming took off 4 bases at V and 7 bases at J, with 11 bases between the two ends. From germline, CDR1 is SEHNR and CDR2 FQNEAQ (reference sequence). Study-wide results and caveats: Intraepithelial and lamina propria fractions were not highly pure, so cross-contamination was possible. TRB repertoires were largely private, with most amino acid sequences found in only one sample.

The repertoire was sequenced with immunoSEQ multiplex PCR; TCRdb's copy has only in-frame clones and lacks some. The table has roughly 1,300 clones, roughly 53% seen once; the top ten hold about 24%. About this clone itself: Its antigen is undetermined.

Sequencing was done on a sample of intraepithelial lymphocytes from the gut. The J gene is TRBJ2-1, the V gene TRBV7-9; a possible D gene is TRBD1 (5 bases). The TCR sequence derives from a man between 65 and 85 years old without celiac disease. CDR3 loop: CASSSPRVNEQFF. CDR3 sequence (DNA): TGTGCCAGCAGCTCCCCCAGGGTAAATGAGCAGTTCTTC.